This T cell receptor beta chain was captured in a study of graft-versus-host responses after intestinal transplantation. Study as a whole: Multivisceral, liver-intestinal, or isolated intestinal grafts went to recipients.

Trimming at V came to 0 bases and at J to 8 bases, leaving 9 bases not matched to a gene. This CDR3 contains 16 residues. Germline V CDR1 and CDR2: MNHEY, SMNVEV (reference sequence). This table comes from immunoSEQ multiplex PCR, and its TCRdb copy is limited to in-frame clones, with some not included. The sample has about 120,000 clones; 80% to 95% are singletons. Of note for this clone: Its antigen is currently unknown.

The study, taken as a whole, reports: Researchers found GvH clones in recipient marrow, and some showed up first in ileum or blood.

The chain joins TRBV27 to TRBJ2-1, with 8 positions matching TRBD2. The origin of this receptor is a human donor who received an intestinal transplant. The specimen was unstimulated CD4+ T cells sorted from spleen or lymph node cells, collected before intestinal transplant. CDR3 bases: TGTGCCAGCAGTTTATCTGACGGCTTAGCGGGGTATGAGCAGTTCTTC. Protein product: CASSLSDGLAGYEQFF.